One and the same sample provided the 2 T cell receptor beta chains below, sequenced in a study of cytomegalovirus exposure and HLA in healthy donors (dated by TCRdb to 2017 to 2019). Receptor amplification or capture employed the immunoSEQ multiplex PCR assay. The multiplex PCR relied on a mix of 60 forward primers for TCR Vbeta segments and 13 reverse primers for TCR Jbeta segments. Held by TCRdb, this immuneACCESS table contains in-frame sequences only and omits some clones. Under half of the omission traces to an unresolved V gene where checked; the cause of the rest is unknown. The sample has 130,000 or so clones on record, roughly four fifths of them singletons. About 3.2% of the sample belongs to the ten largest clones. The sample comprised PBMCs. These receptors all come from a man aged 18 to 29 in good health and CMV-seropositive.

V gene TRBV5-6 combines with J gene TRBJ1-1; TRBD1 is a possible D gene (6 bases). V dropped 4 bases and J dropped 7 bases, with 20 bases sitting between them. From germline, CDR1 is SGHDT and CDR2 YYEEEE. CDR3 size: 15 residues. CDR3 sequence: CASSRTQGGGNEAFF. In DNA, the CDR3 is TGTGCCAGCAGCCGCACCCAGGGAGGGGGAAATGAAGCTTTCTTT.

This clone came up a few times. CDR3 sequence reads: CASSSSRGDETYGYTF. CDR3 DNA: TGTGCCAGCAGTTCCTCCCGGGGTGACGAAACCTATGGCTACACCTTC. The chain is built from TRBV28 and TRBJ1-2; D is unresolved. Trimming stripped 4 bases from V and 4 bases from J, with 19 bases between. This CDR3 is 16 amino acids long. Looked up from germline, CDR1 is MDHEN and CDR2 is SYDVKM.